This TCR beta chain was identified during a study of human T cells and chemical hapten exposure. TCRdb redid the calling of the RACE reads with MiXCR, one entry per CDR3 protein. This sample yields some 110,000 distinct CDR3 sequences, of which around 10% are seen a single time; 1.1% to 1.5% belongs to the top ten. Per germline, CDR1 MDHEN and CDR2 SYDVKM. This CDR3 comprises 13 residues. Trimming removed 3 bases from V and 6 bases from J, with 8 bases in between. Time point noted: patch test 1, 2 weeks after DPC sensitization. Treatment defined: therapeutic diphenylcyclopropenone sensitization with weekly scalp DPC.

This clonotype originated in a woman aged 45 to 65 with alopecia areata. Some clones in this sample may be carry-over from other donors' samples. Sequenced material: whole blood, taken in connection with sensitization to the hapten diphenylcyclopropenone (DPC). The chain combines TRBV28 with TRBJ2-2; D not resolved. Here the CDR3 reads CASSLLSPGELFF. The CDR3 DNA reads TGTGCCAGCAGTTTGTTAAGCCCCGGGGAGCTGTTTTTT.